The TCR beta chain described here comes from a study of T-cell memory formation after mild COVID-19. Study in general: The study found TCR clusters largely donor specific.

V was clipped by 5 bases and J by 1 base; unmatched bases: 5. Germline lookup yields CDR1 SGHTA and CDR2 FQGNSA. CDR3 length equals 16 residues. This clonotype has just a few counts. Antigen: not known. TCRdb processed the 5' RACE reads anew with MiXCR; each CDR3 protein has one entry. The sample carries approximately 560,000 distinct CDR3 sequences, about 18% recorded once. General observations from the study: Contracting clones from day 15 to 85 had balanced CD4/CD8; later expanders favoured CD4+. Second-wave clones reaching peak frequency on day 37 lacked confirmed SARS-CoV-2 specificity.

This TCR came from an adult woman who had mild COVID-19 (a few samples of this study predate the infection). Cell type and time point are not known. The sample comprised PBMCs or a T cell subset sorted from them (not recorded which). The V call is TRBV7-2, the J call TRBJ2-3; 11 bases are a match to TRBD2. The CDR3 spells CASSPIAGGGTDTQYF. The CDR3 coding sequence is TGTGCCAGCAGCCCCATAGCGGGAGGGGGCACAGATACGCAGTATTTT.